The present T cell receptor (beta chain) was sequenced within a study of cytomegalovirus exposure and HLA in healthy donors. Study-wide background: The 120 or so validation repertoires used the same platform as the 666 first-cohort repertoires, a later analysis reported.

Regarding this clone: Its specificity is unknown.

TCRdb's table, derived via immunoSEQ multiplex PCR, lists solely in-frame clones and lacks some. Here the sample spans approximately 270,000 clones, around 91% being singletons. This CDR3 spans 15 amino acids. Unmatched junction bases numbered 7, after V lost 4 bases and J lost 5 bases. CDR1 and CDR2 (germline): MNHNY, SVGAGI (reference sequence). Study findings and constraints: TCR beta chains numbering 150 to 200 were designated cytomegalovirus-associated.

The rearrangement joins TRBV6-6 to TRBJ1-2; TRBD1 matches at 10 bases. The sequenced material came from PBMCs. The receptor was derived from a woman aged 18-30 years in good health and CMV-seronegative. CDR3: CASSWDRGHIYGYTF. The CDR3 DNA reads TGTGCCAGCAGTTGGGACAGGGGCCACATTTATGGCTACACCTTC.